Listed here are 22 T cell receptor beta chains from one sample, sequenced in a study of shared clonotypes between healthy human individuals. Profiled with immunoSEQ multiplex PCR; TCRdb holds only in-frame clones, not every one. The data contain about 490,000 clones, 79% of them seen just once; the ten biggest clones take up approximately 12%. The specimen sequenced was PBMCs. The receptors derive from a woman between 40 and 55 years old in good health. Some clones in this sample may be carry-over from other donors' samples.

The chain has TRBV7-8 and TRBJ2-7, with 8 bases that match TRBD2. Germline trimming cut 5 bases from V and 0 bases from J; bases unmatched to any gene: 6. Germline V CDR1 and CDR2: SGHVS, FQNEAQ. The CDR3 contains 15 residues. The CDR3: CASSLPAGGSYEQYF. CDR3 nucleotides: TGTGCCAGCAGCCTCCCCGCGGGGGGCTCCTACGAGCAGTACTTC. Filled out from reference TRBV7-8 and TRBJ2-7, the complete variable domain reads GAGVSQSPRYKVAKRGQDVALRCDPISGHVSLFWYQQALGQGPEFLTYFQNEAQLDKSGLPSDRFFAERPEGSVSTLKIQRTQQEDSAVYLCASSLPAGGSYEQYFGPGTRLTVT.

This rearrangement joins TRBV7-2 to TRBJ2-3, with 10 bases lining up with TRBD2. The germline gives CDR1 SGHTA, CDR2 FQGNSA. The length of the CDR3 is 14 residues. V was clipped by 6 bases and J by 6 bases; unmatched bases: 6. The CDR3 region is CASRSGGASDTQYF. The CDR3 DNA reads TGTGCCAGCAGGAGCGGGGGGGCCTCGGATACGCAGTATTTT.

J is TRBJ1-1 and V is TRBV28, with 7 bases identical to TRBD1. Unmatched junction bases numbered 6, after V lost 2 bases and J lost 3 bases. This CDR3 comprises 15 residues. The germline CDR1 and CDR2 sequences are MDHEN and SYDVKM. The CDR3 DNA reads TGTGCCAGCAGTTTAACCGGGACAGCATACACTGAAGCTTTCTTT. Protein product: CASSLTGTAYTEAFF.

This sequence joins TRBV5-1 and TRBJ2-7; 8 nucleotides align to TRBD1. The CDR3 runs 15 residues. J gave up 3 bases and V 4 bases, and 9 bases lay outside the gene matches. From germline, CDR1 is SGHRS and CDR2 YFSETQ. The CDR3 sequence: CASSVGQASLYEQYF. The CDR3 DNA sequence: TGCGCCAGCAGCGTGGGACAGGCGTCCCTCTACGAGCAGTACTTC.

This clone was recorded a few times. V gene TRBV21-1 combines with J gene TRBJ1-5; no check of the table's D call, TRBD1, against the DNA was made. TRBV21-1 is labeled a pseudogene. The CDR3 sequence is 18 residues long. Here the CDR3 reads CASSPYPGQNLSNQPQHF. CDR3 nucleotide sequence: TGTGCCAGCAGCCCCTACCCGGGACAGAATTTGAGCAATCAGCCCCAGCATTTT.

Concerning this clone itself: No conserved phenylalanine or tryptophan ends this CDR3, so it is likely a read error. J is TRBJ2-7 and V is TRBV4-1; D ambiguous. The CDR3 length is 16 residues. V was cut by 0 bases and J by 6 bases, with 18 bases left in between. Per germline, CDR1 MGHRA and CDR2 YSYEKL. The CDR3 here is CASSQDYHLPTGEQYL. CDR3 DNA sequence: TGCGCCAGCAGCCAAGATTATCACCTACCAACGGGCGAGCAGTACCTC.

CDR3 nucleotides: TGTGCCAGCAGCCCCCCGGGGGGGCGCGGCTATGGCTACACCTTC. As protein: CASSPPGGRGYGYTF. The rearrangement links TRBV28 to TRBJ1-2; the D gene is possibly TRBD1 (6 bases). V was cut by 6 bases and J by 4 bases, with 18 bases left in between. Germline loops: CDR1 MDHEN, CDR2 SYDVKM. The CDR3 length is 15 residues.

The chain employs TRBV11-1 and TRBJ2-1, with D perhaps assigned TRBD1 or TRBD2 (5 bases each). Germline assignment: CDR1 SGHAT and CDR2 FQDESV (reference sequence). Trimming removed 5 bases at V and 10 bases at J, with 12 bases between. The CDR3 covers 12 residues. This CDR3 is CASSDPGREQFF. CDR3 in DNA: TGTGCCAGCAGCGACCCGGGACGGGAGCAGTTCTTC.

This clone appeared a single time. The rearrangement joins TRBV6-1 to TRBJ1-1; D not resolved. Per germline, CDR1 MNHNS and CDR2 SASEGT. With 7 bases removed from V and 5 bases from J, the gap between germline ends came to 14 bases. The CDR3 is 13 residues long. The CDR3 loop reads CASNPTAGTEAFF. In nucleotides, the CDR3 is TGTGCCAGCAACCCGACTGCGGGGACTGAAGCTTTCTTT.

CDR3 sequence: CSVHRGARAFF. The CDR3 coding sequence is TGCAGCGTGCACAGGGGTGCGCGAGCTTTCTTT. The rearrangement joins TRBV29-1 to TRBJ1-1; 7 bases are a match to TRBD1. Germline assignment: CDR1 SQVTM and CDR2 ANQGSEA. This CDR3 is 11 amino acids long. Trimming took 6 bases from V and 10 from J; bases not matched to a gene: 8.

This clone was counted a single time. A far larger clone is off by one base, so a read error is likely. The chain combines TRBV29-1 with TRBJ1-1, with D possibly matching TRBD1 (5 bases). The CDR3 has 11 amino acids. CDR1 is SQVTM and CDR2 is ANQGSEA in the germline V gene. The CDR3 DNA reads TGCAGCGTTGCAGGGAACACTGCAGCTTTCTTT. Amino acids: CSVAGNTAAFF.

This clone occurred a few times. The rearrangement joins TRBV6-5 to TRBJ2-7, with 8 bases lining up with TRBD2. CDR1 is MNHEY and CDR2 is SVGAGI in the germline V gene. This CDR3 has 14 amino acids. V lost 5 bases and J lost 6; bases outside the gene matches: 9. The CDR3 reads CASSIGLASLEQYF. CDR3 coding DNA: TGTGCCAGCAGTATCGGACTAGCTTCTCTCGAGCAGTACTTC.

The chain combines TRBV7-3 with TRBJ2-1, with D possibly matching TRBD2 (5 bases). There are 13 residues in the CDR3. CDR1 and CDR2 from the germline V gene are SGHTA and FQGTGA. The V end was cut by 5 bases, the J end by 6 bases, with 11 bases between. Here the CDR3 DNA reads TGTGCCAGCAGCACAAGCGGAGTCAATGAGCAGTTCTTC. This translates into CASSTSGVNEQFF.

This clone was recorded a few times. The chain recombines TRBV6-5 with TRBJ2-1; tentatively, D is TRBD2 (5 bases). Germline assignment: CDR1 MNHEY and CDR2 SVGAGI. The CDR3 runs 12 residues. V lost 2 bases to trimming and J lost 7 bases, with 6 bases between them. The CDR3 loop reads CASSYGGNEQFF. The CDR3 nucleotides are TGTGCCAGCAGTTACGGAGGTAATGAGCAGTTCTTC.

This chain links TRBV29-1 with TRBJ2-3; 7 positions match TRBD2. Germline CDR1 and CDR2: SQVTM and ANQGSEA. The ends lost 4 bases at V and 5 bases at J; junction bases unmatched: 15. The CDR3 is made up of 16 amino acids. Here the CDR3 DNA reads TGCAGCGTTGCCGGGGGGTTAGCGGTCCTTGGAGATACGCAGTATTTT. Its protein product is CSVAGGLAVLGDTQYF.

The CDR3 reads CASSLRSLGEISYNEQFF. Here the CDR3 DNA reads TGTGCCAGCAGTTTGCGATCGTTAGGGGAGATCTCCTACAATGAGCAGTTCTTC. V is TRBV27 and J is TRBJ2-1, with D tentatively TRBD1 or TRBD2 (5 bases each). From germline, CDR1 is MNHEY and CDR2 SMNVEV (reference sequence). V was clipped by 3 bases and J by 0 bases, with 18 bases between them. The CDR3 runs 18 residues.

This clone appeared a single time. The V call is TRBV2, the J call TRBJ2-5; D is possibly TRBD1 (6 bases). CDR3 length: 13 residues. V lost 6 bases, J lost 5 bases, and 13 bases lay in between. The V gene's germline CDR1 is SNHLY and CDR2 FYNNEI. CDR3 amino acids: CASRMAGAETQYF. The DNA for the CDR3 is TGTGCCAGCAGGATGGCAGGGGCGGAGACCCAGTACTTC.

This chain links TRBV4-1 with TRBJ2-7; D gene ambiguous. CDR1 MGHRA and CDR2 YSYEKL come from the germline V gene. V shed 0 bases and J shed 1 base, with 10 bases lying between them. The CDR3 length is 15 residues. The CDR3, as DNA: TGCGCCAGCAGCCAAGACAGTAGTTTTTCCTACGAGCAGTACTTC. Translating gives CASSQDSSFSYEQYF.

The CDR3 reads CASSSTGTATTGELFF. The CDR3 DNA reads TGTGCCAGCAGCTCCACTGGGACAGCCACCACCGGGGAGCTGTTTTTT. The chain uses TRBV7-3 and TRBJ2-2; 7 bases align to TRBD1. The trim removed 4 bases at V and 4 bases at J, leaving 9 bases unmatched. Germline CDR1 is SGHTA and CDR2 is FQGTGA. This CDR3 is 16 amino acids long.

The chain joins TRBV18 to TRBJ2-7, with D perhaps TRBD1 (6 bases). Per germline, CDR1 KGHSH and CDR2 LQKENI. The CDR3 has 15 amino acids. V lost 3 bases and J lost 6, with 18 bases in between. The CDR3 DNA sequence: TGTGCCAGCTCACCCCTCCCCAGGGGTGGAGGCGAGCAGTACTTC. Amino acids: CASSPLPRGGGEQYF.

The genes are TRBV7-9 and TRBJ2-7; tentatively, D is TRBD1 (5 bases). CDR3 size: 13 residues. V lost 5 bases and J lost 3, with 11 bases in between. Germline lookup yields CDR1 SEHNR and CDR2 FQNEAQ (reference sequence). The CDR3: CASSQPGLYEQYF. The CDR3 DNA reads TGTGCCAGCAGCCAGCCAGGGCTCTACGAGCAGTACTTC.

The chain joins TRBV27 to TRBJ1-4; D remains unclear. The CDR3 length is 14 residues. In germline, CDR1 is MNHEY, CDR2 SMNVEV (reference sequence). Deletions cut 0 bases from V and 5 bases from J, with 7 bases between. The CDR3 is CASSLSGSNEKLFF. The DNA for the CDR3 is TGTGCCAGCAGTTTATCTGGGTCAAATGAAAAACTGTTTTTT. Using reference TRBV27 and TRBJ1-4 for the parts outside the CDR3, the full variable domain is EAQVTQNPRYLITVTGKKLTVTCSQNMNHEYMSWYRQDPGLGLRQIYYSMNVEVTDKGDVPEGYKVSRKEKRNFPLILESPSPNQTSLYFCASSLSGSNEKLFFGSGTQLSVL.